Listed below are T cell receptor beta chains from one sample, sequenced in a study of T cell repertoires in aging, cancer and after chemotherapy. TCRdb reprocessed the multiplex PCR reads with MiXCR, giving one entry per CDR3 protein. The top ten hold under 15% of the sample, which has about 7,000 distinct CDR3 sequences, around 40% seen once. Sample: blood. These receptors were taken from a human donor in good health. Both conserved end residues are part of each CDR3. D genes are given only for firm matches. Expanded clones are given a class, and other clones once, few, many or no size at all.

cdr3_nt: TGTGCCACCAGTCTTGAAAGATGGACTAGCGGGGAGCAAGAGACCCAGTACTTC; cdr3_aa: CATSLERWTSGEQETQYF; cdr3_length: 18; d_call: TRBD2; j_call: TRBJ2-5; v_call: TRBV24-1; clone_size: NA
cdr3_nt: TGTGCCAGCAGCTCACCGGGCCTACAAGAGACCCAGTACTTC; cdr3_aa: CASSSPGLQETQYF; cdr3_length: 14; d_call: NA; j_call: TRBJ2-5; v_call: TRBV7-2; clone_size: few
cdr3_nt: TGCGCCAGCAGCCAAGACAGCCAGGGCTACACCTTC; cdr3_aa: CASSQDSQGYTF; cdr3_length: 12; d_call: NA; j_call: TRBJ1-2; v_call: TRBV4-1; clone_size: few
cdr3_nt: TGTGCCTGGACAGGACAGTCCTACGAGCAGTACTTC; cdr3_aa: CAWTGQSYEQYF; cdr3_length: 12; d_call: NA; j_call: TRBJ2-7; v_call: TRBV30; clone_size: few
cdr3_nt: TGTGCCAGCAGCTTAGAGGGGGCCACCCTTAATAAGCCCCAGCATTTT; cdr3_aa: CASSLEGATLNKPQHF; cdr3_length: 16; d_call: TRBD1; j_call: TRBJ1-5; v_call: TRBV7-2; clone_size: NA
cdr3_nt: TGTGCCAGCAGTTTACGGGGGCGCCGGGGCTACACCTTC; cdr3_aa: CASSLRGRRGYTF; cdr3_length: 13; d_call: NA; j_call: TRBJ1-2; v_call: TRBV12-3/TRBV12-4; clone_size: medium-sized
cdr3_nt: TGTGCCAGCAGCCGACAGGTCTATGGCTACACCTTC; cdr3_aa: CASSRQVYGYTF; cdr3_length: 12; d_call: NA; j_call: TRBJ1-2; v_call: TRBV12-3/TRBV12-4; clone_size: NA
cdr3_nt: TGTGCCAGCTCACCACCGGCGGGCCTTCAAGAGACCCAGTACTTC; cdr3_aa: CASSPPAGLQETQYF; cdr3_length: 15; d_call: NA; j_call: TRBJ2-5; v_call: TRBV18; clone_size: NA
cdr3_nt: TGTGCCAGCAGTTTGAAGGGGCAATACTACGAGCAGTACTTC; cdr3_aa: CASSLKGQYYEQYF; cdr3_length: 14; d_call: NA; j_call: TRBJ2-7; v_call: TRBV27; clone_size: few
cdr3_nt: TGTGCCAGCGGACCGGATGGTGAAAAACTGTTTTTT; cdr3_aa: CASGPDGEKLFF; cdr3_length: 12; d_call: NA; j_call: TRBJ1-4; v_call: TRBV5-4; clone_size: few
cdr3_nt: TGTGCCAGCAGTTACTCATCGCCAGGTCCTTTGAGCACCGGGGAGCTGTTTTTT; cdr3_aa: CASSYSSPGPLSTGELFF; cdr3_length: 18; d_call: NA; j_call: TRBJ2-2; v_call: TRBV6-5; clone_size: few
cdr3_nt: TGTGCCAGTAGTATAGATCGAAACAATGAGCAGTTCTTC; cdr3_aa: CASSIDRNNEQFF; cdr3_length: 13; d_call: NA; j_call: TRBJ2-1; v_call: TRBV19; clone_size: NA
cdr3_nt: TGTGCCAGCAGCCCCGGGGTCACAGATACGCAGTATTTT; cdr3_aa: CASSPGVTDTQYF; cdr3_length: 13; d_call: NA; j_call: TRBJ2-3; v_call: TRBV5-4; clone_size: NA
cdr3_nt: TGTGCCAGCAGTTTGGTAGCGGGGGGACGTGAGCAGTACTTC; cdr3_aa: CASSLVAGGREQYF; cdr3_length: 14; d_call: TRBD2; j_call: TRBJ2-7; v_call: TRBV12-3/TRBV12-4; clone_size: NA
cdr3_nt: TGTGCCAGCAGCCGACCGGGCGACAACACCGGGGAGCTGTTTTTT; cdr3_aa: CASSRPGDNTGELFF; cdr3_length: 15; d_call: NA; j_call: TRBJ2-2; v_call: TRBV6-5; clone_size: few
cdr3_nt: TGTGCCAGCAGCCAAACTGGACAGCAAGAGACCCAGTACTTC; cdr3_aa: CASSQTGQQETQYF; cdr3_length: 14; d_call: NA; j_call: TRBJ2-5; v_call: TRBV7-2; clone_size: NA
cdr3_nt: TGTGCCAGCAGTTTAGGGAGGATAAAGAACTACGAGCAGTACTTC; cdr3_aa: CASSLGRIKNYEQYF; cdr3_length: 15; d_call: NA; j_call: TRBJ2-7; v_call: TRBV12-3/TRBV12-4; clone_size: few
cdr3_nt: TGTGCCAGCAGCATTAGCGGGGGCCGCGACAATGAGCAGTTCTTC; cdr3_aa: CASSISGGRDNEQFF; cdr3_length: 15; d_call: TRBD2; j_call: TRBJ2-1; v_call: TRBV12-3/TRBV12-4; clone_size: NA
cdr3_nt: TGTGCCACCAGTGATTCCCAGAACACCGGGGAGCTGTTTTTT; cdr3_aa: CATSDSQNTGELFF; cdr3_length: 14; d_call: NA; j_call: TRBJ2-2; v_call: TRBV24-1; clone_size: NA
cdr3_nt: TGTGCCAGCAGCTTAGAGGTCCGGTTCTATGAGCAGTTCTTC; cdr3_aa: CASSLEVRFYEQFF; cdr3_length: 14; d_call: NA; j_call: TRBJ2-1; v_call: TRBV7-9; clone_size: NA
cdr3_nt: TGTGCCAGCAGTGATGATATAGGGGCGTCCTACGAGCAGTACTTC; cdr3_aa: CASSDDIGASYEQYF; cdr3_length: 15; d_call: NA; j_call: TRBJ2-7; v_call: TRBV6-1; clone_size: medium-sized
cdr3_nt: TGTGCCTGGAGCGCCGTCAATCCTGGGGGTTACGAGCAGTACTTC; cdr3_aa: CAWSAVNPGGYEQYF; cdr3_length: 15; d_call: NA; j_call: TRBJ2-7; v_call: TRBV30; clone_size: few
cdr3_nt: TGCAGCGTGCCGGTCGGAGGGGTTGGAGAGACCCAGTACTTC; cdr3_aa: CSVPVGGVGETQYF; cdr3_length: 14; d_call: NA; j_call: TRBJ2-5; v_call: TRBV29-1; clone_size: NA
cdr3_nt: TGTGCCATCAGTGTACAGACTAACTATGGCTACACCTTC; cdr3_aa: CAISVQTNYGYTF; cdr3_length: 13; d_call: NA; j_call: TRBJ1-2; v_call: TRBV10-3; clone_size: NA
cdr3_nt: TGTGCCAGCAGTTACTCCGCCGGGACGGGGGATTACGAGCAGTACTTC; cdr3_aa: CASSYSAGTGDYEQYF; cdr3_length: 16; d_call: NA; j_call: TRBJ2-7; v_call: TRBV6-2/TRBV6-3; clone_size: NA
cdr3_nt: TGTGCCAGCTCACCGGGAACCTACGAGCAGTACTTC; cdr3_aa: CASSPGTYEQYF; cdr3_length: 12; d_call: NA; j_call: TRBJ2-7; v_call: TRBV18; clone_size: NA
cdr3_nt: TGTGCCAGCAGTTTCGACAGGGCCTACGAGCAGTACTTC; cdr3_aa: CASSFDRAYEQYF; cdr3_length: 13; d_call: TRBD1; j_call: TRBJ2-7; v_call: TRBV12-3/TRBV12-4; clone_size: few